Detailed here is one T cell receptor (beta chain). Trimming cost V 1 base and J 3 bases, with 10 bases left between them. This CDR3 is built from 14 residues. CDR1 and CDR2 (germline): SGHDN, FVKESK. The data were taken from a study of blood T cell repertoires in COVID-19. Study-level background: COVID-19 samples, acute and convalescent, were from the United States, Italy and Spain. PBMCs, B-cell-depleted T cells, or T cells were the source of the cDNA or gDNA that made up the material.

Participants were placed into cohorts based on the clinical history they reported. Before they entered the study, exposed participants had met a COVID-19 case within 2 weeks. TCRdb's copy holds only in-frame clones and misses some; the assay was immunoSEQ multiplex PCR. The sample comprises approximately 310,000 clones, less than 85% of which are singletons, and around 1.9% rests with the top ten. This clonotype originated in a young woman who had been exposed to COVID-19. Sequencing was performed on PBMCs or T cells enriched from blood (not recorded which). The chain couples TRBV14 to TRBJ2-7; maybe TRBD2 (5 bases). The CDR3 DNA follows: TGTGCCAGCAGCCAAGGAACTCGGGGCTACGAGCAGTACTTC. Its protein product is CASSQGTRGYEQYF.